Detailed here is one T cell receptor (beta chain). Libraries were prepared by immunoSEQ multiplex PCR; TCRdb keeps only in-frame clonotypes and omits some of them. The table records approximately 76,000 clones, approximately 80% of them present only once. This record belongs to a study of blood T cell repertoires in COVID-19. Study-wide background: From the United States, Italy and Spain came samples of acute and convalescent COVID-19. T cells, B-cell-depleted T cells, or PBMCs provided the cDNA or gDNA that served as material.

The V gene's germline CDR1 is MNHEY and CDR2 SVGEGT. CDR3 length: 15 amino acids. Trimming shortened V by 1 base and J by 4 bases, and 13 bases separated the two germline ends. Sequencing used peripheral blood. This TCR was sampled from a man aged 45 to 65 with acute or convalescent COVID-19. The gene calls are TRBV6-2 or TRBV6-3 and TRBJ1-1; D is perhaps TRBD1 (5 bases). As DNA, the CDR3 is TGTGCCAGCAGTTACTTAAGACGGAGGGGCACTGAAGCTTTCTTT. The encoded protein is CASSYLRRRGTEAFF.